The clone carrying this T cell receptor beta chain was recorded at least ten times. What it binds is not known. After constant-region reverse-primer amplification, full-length variable regions underwent semi-nested PCR with Nested Universal Primer A. One entry per CDR3 protein results from TCRdb running MiXCR on the 5' RACE reads. The data show roughly 10,000 distinct CDR3 sequences, 12% to 15% seen once. Study-wide points: Tumor-infiltrating Treg TCR alpha and beta sequences overlapped most with tumor naive CD4+ T cells, then blood naive. The TCR gene usage of tumor memory CD4+ T cells clustered together with blood and lymph node memory CD4+ cells and with lymph node naive CD4+ cells. The larger cohort examined one V-J beta rearrangement, not whole repertoires.

Treg sorting used a CD4+CD25+CD127-/low gate. From germline, CDR1 is ENHRY and CDR2 SYGVKD. CDR3 length: 12 amino acids. Trimming took 11 bases from V and 2 from J; bases not matched to a gene: 3. The chain uses TRBV10-3 and TRBJ2-3; 8 bases line up with TRBD1. The sequence was collected from a female donor with breast cancer. Sequenced sample: Tregs sorted from blood. The CDR3 reads CAGQGNTDTQYF. CDR3 bases: TGTGCCGGACAGGGTAACACAGATACGCAGTATTTT.